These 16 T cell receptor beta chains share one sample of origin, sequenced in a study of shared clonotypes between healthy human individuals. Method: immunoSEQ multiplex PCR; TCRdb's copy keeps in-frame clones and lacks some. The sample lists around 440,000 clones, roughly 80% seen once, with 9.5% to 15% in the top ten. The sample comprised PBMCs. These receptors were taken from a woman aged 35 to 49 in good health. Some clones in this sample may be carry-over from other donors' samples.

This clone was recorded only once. The CDR3 nucleotides read TGCGCCAGCAGCCCTAGGAGACTAGCGGAGGGACAAGAGACCCAGTACTTC. Amino acid sequence: CASSPRRLAEGQETQYF. This chain joins TRBV5-1 and TRBJ2-5; TRBD2 agrees at 9 bases. The CDR3 extends over 17 amino acids. The trim removed 4 bases at V and 2 bases at J, leaving 12 bases unmatched. The germline V gene has CDR1 SGHRS and CDR2 YFSETQ.

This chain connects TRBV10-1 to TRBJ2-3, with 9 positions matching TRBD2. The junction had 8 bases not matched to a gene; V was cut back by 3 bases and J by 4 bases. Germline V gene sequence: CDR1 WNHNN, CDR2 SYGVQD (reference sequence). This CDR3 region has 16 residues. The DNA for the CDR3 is TGCGCCAGCAGTGATCAGGGTAGCGGGAGTCCAGATACGCAGTATTTT. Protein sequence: CASSDQGSGSPDTQYF.

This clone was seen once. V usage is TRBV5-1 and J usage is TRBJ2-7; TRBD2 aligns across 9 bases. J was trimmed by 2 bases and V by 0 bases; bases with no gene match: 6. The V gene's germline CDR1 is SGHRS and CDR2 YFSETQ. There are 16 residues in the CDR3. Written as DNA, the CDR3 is TGCGCCAGCAGCTTGGCCGGGCTAGCGGGACCCTACGAGCAGTACTTC. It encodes CASSLAGLAGPYEQYF.

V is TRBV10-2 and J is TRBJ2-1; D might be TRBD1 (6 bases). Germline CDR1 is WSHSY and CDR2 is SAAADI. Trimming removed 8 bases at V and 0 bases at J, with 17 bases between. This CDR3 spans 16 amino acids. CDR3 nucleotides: TGCGCCAGCCAAAGGACTGACAGGAGCTCCTACAATGAGCAGTTCTTC. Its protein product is CASQRTDRSSYNEQFF.

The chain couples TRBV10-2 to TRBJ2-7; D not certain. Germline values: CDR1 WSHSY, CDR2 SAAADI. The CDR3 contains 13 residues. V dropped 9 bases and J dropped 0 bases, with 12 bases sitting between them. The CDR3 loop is CASTDSNSYEQYF. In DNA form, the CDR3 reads TGCGCCAGTACCGACTCCAACTCCTACGAGCAGTACTTC.

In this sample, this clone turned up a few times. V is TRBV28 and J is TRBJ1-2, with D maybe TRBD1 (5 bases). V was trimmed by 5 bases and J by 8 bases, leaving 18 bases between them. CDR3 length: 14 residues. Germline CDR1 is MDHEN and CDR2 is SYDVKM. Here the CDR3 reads CASSQAGTAKGYTF. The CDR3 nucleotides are TGTGCCAGCAGTCAGGCCGGGACCGCTAAAGGCTACACCTTC.

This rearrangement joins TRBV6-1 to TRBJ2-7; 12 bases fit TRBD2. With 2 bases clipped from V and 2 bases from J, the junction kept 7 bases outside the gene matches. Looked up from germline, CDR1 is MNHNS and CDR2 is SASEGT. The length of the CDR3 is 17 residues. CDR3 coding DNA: TGTGCCAGCAGTGAACCCGGACTAGCGGGAAAGACCTACGAGCAGTACTTC. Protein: CASSEPGLAGKTYEQYF.

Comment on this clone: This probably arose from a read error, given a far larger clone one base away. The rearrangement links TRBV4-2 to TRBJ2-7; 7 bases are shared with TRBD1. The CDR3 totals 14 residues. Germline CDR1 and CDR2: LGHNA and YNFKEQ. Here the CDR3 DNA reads TGTGCCAGCAGCCAACAACAGGGGACCTACGAGCAGTGCTTC. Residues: CASSQQQGTYEQCF.

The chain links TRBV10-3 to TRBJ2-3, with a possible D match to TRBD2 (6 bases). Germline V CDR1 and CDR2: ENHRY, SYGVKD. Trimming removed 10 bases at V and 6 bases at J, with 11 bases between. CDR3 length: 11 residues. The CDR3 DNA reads TGTGCCAGCGGGATTGGCGATACGCAGTATTTT. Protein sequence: CASGIGDTQYF.

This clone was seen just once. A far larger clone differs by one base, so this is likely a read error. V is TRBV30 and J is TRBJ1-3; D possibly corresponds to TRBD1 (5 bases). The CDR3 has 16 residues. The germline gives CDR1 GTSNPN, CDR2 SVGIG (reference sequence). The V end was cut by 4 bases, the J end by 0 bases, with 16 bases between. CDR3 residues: CAWMSLGRSSGNTIYF. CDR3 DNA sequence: TGTGCCTGGATGTCGTTGGGACGGAGCTCTGGAAACACCATATATTTT. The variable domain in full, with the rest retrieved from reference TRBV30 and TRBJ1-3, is SQTIHQWPATLVQPVGSPLSLECTVEGTSNPNLYWYRQAAGRGLQLLFYSVGIGQISSEVPQNLSASRPQDRQFILSSKKLLLSDSGFYLCAWMSLGRSSGNTIYFGEGSWLTVV.

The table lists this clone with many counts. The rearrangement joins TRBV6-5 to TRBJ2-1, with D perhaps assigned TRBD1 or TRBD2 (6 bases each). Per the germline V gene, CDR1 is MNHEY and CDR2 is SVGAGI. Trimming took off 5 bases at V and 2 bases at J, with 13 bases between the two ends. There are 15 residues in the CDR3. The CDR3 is CASSNEGGTYNEQFF. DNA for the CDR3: TGTGCCAGCAGTAACGAGGGGGGCACCTACAATGAGCAGTTCTTC.

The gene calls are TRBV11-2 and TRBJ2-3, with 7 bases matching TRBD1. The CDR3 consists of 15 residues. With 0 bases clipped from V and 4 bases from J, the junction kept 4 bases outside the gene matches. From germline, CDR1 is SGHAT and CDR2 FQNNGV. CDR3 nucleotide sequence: TGTGCCAGCAGCTTAGAAGGGGGCCGCCCAGATACGCAGTATTTT. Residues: CASSLEGGRPDTQYF.

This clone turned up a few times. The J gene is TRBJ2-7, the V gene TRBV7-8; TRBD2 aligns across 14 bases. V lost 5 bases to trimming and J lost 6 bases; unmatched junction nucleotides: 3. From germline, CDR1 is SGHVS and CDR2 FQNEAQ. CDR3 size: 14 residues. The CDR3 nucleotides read TGTGCCAGCAGCACGGGACTAGCGGGAGTCGAGCAGTACTTC. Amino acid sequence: CASSTGLAGVEQYF.

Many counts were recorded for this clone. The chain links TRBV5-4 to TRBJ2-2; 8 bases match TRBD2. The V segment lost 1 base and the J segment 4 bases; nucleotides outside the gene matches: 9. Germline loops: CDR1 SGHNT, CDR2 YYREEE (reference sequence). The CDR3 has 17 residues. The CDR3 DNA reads TGTGCCAGCAGCTTGAGTCTAGCGGGTCAATTCACCGGGGAGCTGTTTTTT. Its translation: CASSLSLAGQFTGELFF.

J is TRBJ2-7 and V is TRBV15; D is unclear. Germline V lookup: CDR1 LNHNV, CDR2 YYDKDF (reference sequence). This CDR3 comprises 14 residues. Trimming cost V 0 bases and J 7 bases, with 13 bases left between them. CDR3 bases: TGTGCCACCAGCAGAGATTTCCTCGGCTGGGAGCAGTACTTC. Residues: CATSRDFLGWEQYF.

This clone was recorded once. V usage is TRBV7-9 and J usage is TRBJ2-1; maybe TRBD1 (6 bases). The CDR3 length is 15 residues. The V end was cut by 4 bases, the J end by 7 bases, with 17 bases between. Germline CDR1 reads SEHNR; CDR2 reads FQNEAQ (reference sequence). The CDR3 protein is CASSSQGWGVNEQFF. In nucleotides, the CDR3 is TGTGCCAGCAGCTCACAGGGATGGGGTGTAAATGAGCAGTTCTTC.